This T cell receptor beta chain was profiled in a study of cytomegalovirus exposure and HLA in healthy donors. Study context: The Caucasian-associated ancestry cluster held roughly 78% of more than 350 genotyped donors.

Samples came from healthy bone marrow donors. Germline CDR1 and CDR2: MNHNS and SASEGT. The CDR3 runs 14 residues. J lost 5 bases, V lost 5 bases, and 8 bases had no gene match. Both 60 Vbeta primers and 13 Jbeta primers went into the PCR. Sequencing used immunoSEQ multiplex PCR; TCRdb keeps in-frame clones, though not all of them. The sample records 40,000 to 55,000 clones, about two thirds being singletons. The rearrangement joins TRBV6-1 to TRBJ1-1, with 7 bases fitting TRBD1. Sequencing input: PBMCs. The source is a woman younger than 45 in good health and CMV-seronegative. The CDR3 nucleotides are TGTGCCAGCAGTCTAACAGGGGTACGTACTGAAGCTTTCTTT. Encoded protein: CASSLTGVRTEAFF.